This T cell receptor (beta chain) was recorded in a study of cytomegalovirus exposure and HLA in healthy donors. Study-wide results and limits: Later analysis associated a missense DCLRE1C variant with TCR beta V- and J-gene trimming. Reports credit the classifier with highly specific, highly sensitive diagnosis of cytomegalovirus status.

The CDR3 has 16 amino acids. The V gene end was trimmed by 2 bases and the J gene end by 3 bases; junction bases not matched to a gene: 4. Germline-derived CDR1 and CDR2 are LGHNA and YNFKEQ. With 60 Vbeta and 13 Jbeta primers, the PCR was carried out. Profiled with immunoSEQ multiplex PCR; TCRdb holds only in-frame clones, not every one. The data hold about 130,000 clones, with 75% to 90% observed a single time. A note on this clone: Its antigen is unknown.

The chain has TRBV4-2 and TRBJ2-1; 10 positions match TRBD2. The TCR originated in a man under 40 in good health and CMV-seropositive. The material sequenced was PBMCs. CDR3 in DNA: TGTGCCAGCAGCCAACCGGAGCGGGGGGGCTACAATGAGCAGTTCTTC. Residues: CASSQPERGGYNEQFF.